The 27 T cell receptor beta chains in this list originate from one sample, sequenced in a study of human T cells and chemical hapten exposure. Time point meaning: pre-sensitization, week 0. Treatment meaning: therapeutic diphenylcyclopropenone sensitization with weekly scalp DPC. TCRdb ran MiXCR on the RACE reads and lists one entry per CDR3 protein. The sample records approximately 260,000 distinct CDR3 sequences, around 7.7% being singletons. Sequencing was performed on whole blood, taken in connection with sensitization to the hapten diphenylcyclopropenone (DPC). The receptor set was obtained from a man between 18 and 35 years old with alopecia areata. Some clones in this sample may be carry-over from other donors' samples.

This clonotype came up many times. This chain connects TRBV6-6 to TRBJ1-1; 7 positions match TRBD1. The CDR3 has 12 residues. V lost 5 bases and J lost 7; bases outside the gene matches: 4. Germline values: CDR1 MNHNY, CDR2 SVGAGI (reference sequence). Written as DNA, the CDR3 is TGTGCCAGCAGTAGACGGACAGGTGAAGCTTTCTTT. This gives the protein CASSRRTGEAFF.

There are a few counts of this clonotype. V and J are TRBV28 and TRBJ2-5; possibly TRBD1 for D (6 bases). V shed 5 bases and J shed 3 bases, with 16 bases lying between them. The germline gives CDR1 MDHEN, CDR2 SYDVKM. There are 15 residues in the CDR3. The DNA for the CDR3 is TGTGCCAGCAGTCGATGGGGGACACGAGAAGAGACCCAGTACTTC. Amino acids: CASSRWGTREETQYF.

This chain joins TRBV5-6 and TRBJ1-1; a possible D gene is TRBD1 (5 bases). The CDR3 covers 15 residues. The V end lost 1 base, the J end lost 3 bases, and 13 bases lay between the germline ends. Germline V CDR1 and CDR2: SGHDT, YYEEEE. The CDR3 here is CASSLWGAWDTEAFF. The CDR3, as DNA: TGTGCCAGCAGCTTGTGGGGCGCATGGGACACTGAAGCTTTCTTT.

J is TRBJ2-7 and V is TRBV6-2 or TRBV6-3; 7 nucleotides match TRBD1. This CDR3 is built from 13 residues. Germline loops: CDR1 MNHEY, CDR2 SVGEGT. Trimming at V came to 4 bases and at J to 3 bases, leaving 3 bases not matched to a gene. CDR3 DNA sequence: TGTGCCAGCAGTTCTGGACAGGTCTACGAGCAGTACGTC. It specifies CASSSGQVYEQYV.

The V call is TRBV9, the J call TRBJ2-5; tentative D call: TRBD2 (5 bases). The CDR3 totals 13 residues. The germline V gene has CDR1 SGDLS and CDR2 YYNGEE. Trimming cost V 3 bases and J 2 bases, with 8 bases left between them. The CDR3 DNA follows: TGTGCCAGCAGCGACGGAGGTCAAGAGACCCAGTACTTC. This sequence encodes CASSDGGQETQYF.

This clonotype was observed at least ten times. CDR3 in amino acids: CATTPSGFPGYTF. DNA for the CDR3: TGTGCCACCACCCCCTCCGGGTTTCCGGGCTACACCTTC. The gene calls are TRBV12-3 or TRBV12-4 and TRBJ1-2; no clear D. Trimming took 10 bases from V and 8 from J, leaving 20 bases between them. The CDR3 length is 13 residues.

In this sample, this clonotype turned up a few times. At one boundary the junction diverges from the germline segment, which might be a read error. The chain is built from TRBV2 and TRBJ2-3, with a possible D match to TRBD2 (6 bases). Germline V lookup: CDR1 SNHLY, CDR2 FYNNEI. The CDR3 has 15 residues. The CDR3 region is CGPASSRGSTDTQYF. The CDR3 DNA sequence: TGCGGGCCAGCATCGTCCCGGGGGAGTACAGATACGCAGTATTTT.

In this sample, this clonotype turned up many times. The chain combines TRBV5-1 with TRBJ2-2; maybe TRBD2 (6 bases). This CDR3 comprises 14 residues. CDR1 and CDR2 (germline): SGHRS, YFSETQ. Trimming cost V 5 bases and J 3 bases, with 11 bases left between them. CDR3: CASRRDWDTGELFF. The CDR3 coding sequence is TGCGCCAGCAGAAGGGACTGGGACACCGGGGAGCTGTTTTTT. Full variable domain (remainder filled in from reference TRBV5-1 and TRBJ2-2): KAGVTQTPRYLIKTRGQQVTLSCSPISGHRSVSWYQQTPGQGLQFLFEYFSETQRNKGNFPGRFSGRQFSNSRSEMNVSTLELGDSALYLCASRRDWDTGELFFGEGSRLTVL.

This clonotype was seen only a few times. DNA of the CDR3: TGTGCCAGCAGCCAAATGTGGGGGTCAGGGGGCCTCGAGCAGTACTTC. Translating gives CASSQMWGSGGLEQYF. The chain uses TRBV4-2 and TRBJ2-7; 8 bases are a match to TRBD1. Germline assignment: CDR1 LGHNA and CDR2 YNFKEQ. V was clipped by 2 bases and J by 6 bases; unmatched bases: 12. There are 16 residues in the CDR3.

This clonotype was found a few times. The chain has TRBV29-1 and TRBJ2-7; 7 bases are a match to TRBD1. There are 15 residues in the CDR3. Unmatched junction bases numbered 14, after V lost 6 bases and J lost 3 bases. Germline V lookup: CDR1 SQVTM, CDR2 ANQGSEA. The CDR3 spells CSVLETGQFFYEQYV. As DNA, the CDR3 is TGCAGCGTACTAGAGACGGGACAGTTTTTCTACGAGCAGTACGTC.

This clonotype was seen at least ten times. The DNA of the CDR3 is TGTGCCAGCAGCCTTTCAAACGGGGACACTGAAGCTTTCTTT. This encodes CASSLSNGDTEAFF. The chain combines TRBV9 with TRBJ1-1; D is uncertain. The germline V and J ends were trimmed by 4 bases and 3 bases, with 13 bases remaining between them. The CDR3 extends over 14 amino acids. Germline V CDR1 and CDR2: SGDLS, YYNGEE.

This clonotype was detected only a few times. The rearrangement uses TRBV9 and TRBJ2-5, with 7 bases aligning to TRBD1. This CDR3 is built from 15 residues. V dropped 4 bases and J dropped 2; count of bases not matched to a gene: 8. Germline lookup yields CDR1 SGDLS and CDR2 YYNGEE. The DNA for the CDR3 is TGTGCCAGCAGCAAGACAGGGATACCTCAAGAGACCCAGTACTTC. Translated, it gives CASSKTGIPQETQYF.

The gene calls are TRBV12-3 or TRBV12-4 and TRBJ1-1; D is unclear. Trimming removed 4 bases from V and 4 bases from J, with 16 bases in between. This CDR3 is built from 15 residues. CDR3 sequence reads: CASSSSQMALTEAFF. CDR3 nucleotides: TGTGCCAGCAGTTCGTCCCAAATGGCGCTCACTGAAGCTTTCTTT.

CDR3 sequence (DNA): TGTGCCAGCAGTTACCGACAGGGTAAGGGGATGAACACTGAAGCTTTCTTT. Its translation is CASSYRQGKGMNTEAFF. V is TRBV28 and J is TRBJ1-1, with TRBD1 matching over 7 bases. Germline CDR1 and CDR2: MDHEN and SYDVKM. The CDR3 runs to 17 residues. Unmatched junction bases numbered 11, after V lost 4 bases and J lost 0 bases.

The chain couples TRBV12-3 or TRBV12-4 to TRBJ1-2; D might be TRBD1 (5 bases). Between the trimmed V and J ends, which lost 5 bases and 4 bases, there was a span of 14 bases. CDR3 length: 14 residues. CDR3 loop: CASSPLGGGYGYTF. The CDR3, as DNA: TGTGCCAGCAGTCCTCTCGGTGGGGGCTATGGCTACACCTTC.

This clonotype was observed a few times. The chain combines TRBV4-3 with TRBJ2-2, with D uncertain. This CDR3 comprises 17 residues. Looked up from germline, CDR1 is LGHNA and CDR2 is YSLEER. V was trimmed by 0 bases and J by 1 base, leaving 12 bases between them. Here the CDR3 DNA reads TGCGCCAGCAGCCAAGAGTCTCTAGGGTGGAACACCGGGGAGCTGTTTTTT. Amino acid sequence: CASSQESLGWNTGELFF.

The V and J genes are TRBV4-2 and TRBJ2-7, with TRBD2 matching over 14 bases. The CDR3 covers 16 residues. Germline CDR1 reads LGHNA; CDR2 reads YNFKEQ. Trimming at V came to 4 bases and at J to 4 bases, leaving 6 bases not matched to a gene. The DNA of the CDR3 is TGTGCCAGCAGCCGAGGACTAGCGGGGGGACATTACGAGCAGTACTTC. It is translated as CASSRGLAGGHYEQYF.

This clonotype has just a few counts. The chain links TRBV6-1 to TRBJ2-2; D unresolved. Deletions cut 1 base from V and 3 bases from J, with 12 bases between. Germline-derived CDR1 and CDR2 are MNHNS and SASEGT. The CDR3 spans 16 residues. DNA for the CDR3: TGTGCCAGCAGTGAAGGGCTACCTGGGGACACCGGGGAGCTGTTTTTT. It translates to CASSEGLPGDTGELFF.

The table lists this clonotype with a few counts. The rearrangement uses TRBV19 and TRBJ2-3, with no clear D. Germline loops: CDR1 LNHDA, CDR2 SQIVND (reference sequence). The germline V and J ends were trimmed by 5 bases and 2 bases, with 8 bases remaining between them. This CDR3 region has 13 residues. The CDR3 nucleotides read TGTGCCAGTAGTGAAGGACCCACAGATACGCAGTATTTT. Protein product: CASSEGPTDTQYF. Together with reference TRBV19 and TRBJ2-3, the CDR3 gives the full variable domain: DGGITQSPKYLFRKEGQNVTLSCEQNLNHDAMYWYRQDPGQGLRLIYYSQIVNDFQKGDIAEGYSVSREKKESFPLTVTSAQKNPTAFYLCASSEGPTDTQYFGPGTRLTVL.

V and J are TRBV29-1 and TRBJ2-1, with D tentatively TRBD1 (6 bases). Germline CDR1 reads SQVTM; CDR2 reads ANQGSEA. The CDR3 consists of 12 residues. V was trimmed by 8 bases and J by 3 bases, leaving 11 bases between them. The CDR3 is CSHMDSYNEQFF. Written as DNA, the CDR3 is TGCAGCCACATGGACAGCTACAATGAGCAGTTCTTC.

Many counts were recorded for this clonotype. The rearrangement joins TRBV6-4 to TRBJ2-5; a weak D match, TRBD2 (7 bases). Germline V gene data show CDR1 as MRHNA and CDR2 as SNTAGT. The V and J ends lost 3 bases and 6 bases respectively, with 17 bases between them. The CDR3 contains 15 residues. Here the CDR3 reads CASSEVSGGLKTQYF. The CDR3 nucleotides are TGTGCCAGCAGTGAGGTGTCGGGGGGCTTGAAGACCCAGTACTTC.

This clonotype has only a few counts. The genes are TRBV7-2 and TRBJ1-2; D is uncertain. Between the trimmed V and J ends, which lost 7 bases and 3 bases, there was a span of 9 bases. Germline lookup yields CDR1 SGHTA and CDR2 FQGNSA. The CDR3 has 12 residues. Written as DNA, the CDR3 is TGTGCCAGCATCTCAGTGGACTATGGCTACACCTTC. It translates to CASISVDYGYTF. Drawing the rest from reference TRBV7-2 and TRBJ1-2, the complete variable domain is GAGVSQSPSNKVTEKGKDVELRCDPISGHTALYWYRQSLGQGLEFLIYFQGNSAPDKSGLPSDRFSAERTGGSVSTLTIQRTQQEDSAVYLCASISVDYGYTFGSGTRLTVV.

This clonotype has a handful of counts. This chain connects TRBV20-1 to TRBJ2-2; the D is unclear. Germline CDR1 DFQATT, CDR2 SNEGSKA (reference sequence). The CDR3 is 16 residues long. Trimming removed 6 bases at V and 0 bases at J, with 17 bases between. The DNA for the CDR3 is TGCAGTGCCCCGGATATGGACCTAACGAACACCGGGGAGCTGTTTTTT. This gives the protein CSAPDMDLTNTGELFF.

This chain uses TRBV3-1 with TRBJ2-1, with unresolved D. Between the trimmed V and J ends, which lost 1 base and 10 bases, there was a span of 8 bases. The CDR3 is 12 residues long. In germline, CDR1 is LGHDT, CDR2 YNNKEL (reference sequence). Here the CDR3 reads CASSQVIGEQFF. DNA of the CDR3: TGTGCCAGCAGCCAAGTCATAGGGGAGCAGTTCTTC.

The chain links TRBV7-3 to TRBJ2-4; D is possibly TRBD1 or TRBD2 (5 bases each). CDR1 is SGHTA and CDR2 is FQGTGA in the germline V gene. Trimming pared 2 bases from V and 8 bases from J, leaving 16 bases between. The CDR3 is made up of 15 amino acids. For the CDR3, the DNA is TGTGCCAGCAGCTTAGGCGGCCTAGCACAGGACATTCAGTACTTC. Protein sequence: CASSLGGLAQDIQYF.

This clonotype was seen a handful of times. V is TRBV15 and J is TRBJ2-5; no clear D. The CDR3 covers 13 residues. The V gene's germline CDR1 is LNHNV and CDR2 YYDKDF (reference sequence). V shed 5 bases and J shed 1 base, with 8 bases lying between them. CDR3 protein: CATSPRLQETQYF. CDR3 nucleotide sequence: TGTGCCACCAGCCCCAGACTCCAAGAGACCCAGTACTTC.

The chain recombines TRBV9 with TRBJ1-1, with D perhaps TRBD1 (5 bases). Germline CDR1 and CDR2: SGDLS and YYNGEE. Trimming took off 4 bases at V and 4 bases at J, with 17 bases between the two ends. This CDR3 comprises 15 residues. The CDR3 loop reads CASSPQGGVSTEAFF. The DNA for the CDR3 is TGTGCCAGCAGCCCCCAAGGAGGGGTGAGCACTGAAGCTTTCTTT.